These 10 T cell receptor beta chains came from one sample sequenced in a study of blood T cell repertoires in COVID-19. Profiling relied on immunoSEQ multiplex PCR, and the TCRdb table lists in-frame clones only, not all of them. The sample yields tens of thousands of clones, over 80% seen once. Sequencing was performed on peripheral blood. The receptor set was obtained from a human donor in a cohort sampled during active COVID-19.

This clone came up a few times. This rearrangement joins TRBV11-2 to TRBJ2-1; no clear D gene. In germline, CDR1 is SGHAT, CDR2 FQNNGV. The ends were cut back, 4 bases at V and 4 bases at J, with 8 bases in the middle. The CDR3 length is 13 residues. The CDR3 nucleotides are TGTGCCAGCAGCTCCCTGAGTTACAATGAGCAGTTCTTC. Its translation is CASSSLSYNEQFF.

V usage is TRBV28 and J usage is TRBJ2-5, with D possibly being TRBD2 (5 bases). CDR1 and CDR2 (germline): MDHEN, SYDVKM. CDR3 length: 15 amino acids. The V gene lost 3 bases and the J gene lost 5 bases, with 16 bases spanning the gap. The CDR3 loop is CASSFFGWRSETQYF. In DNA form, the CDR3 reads TGTGCCAGCAGTTTTTTCGGGTGGAGGAGTGAGACCCAGTACTTC.

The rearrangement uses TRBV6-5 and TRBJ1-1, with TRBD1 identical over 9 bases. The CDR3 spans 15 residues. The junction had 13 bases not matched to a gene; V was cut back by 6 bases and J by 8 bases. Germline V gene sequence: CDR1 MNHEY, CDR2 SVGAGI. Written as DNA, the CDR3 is TGTGCCAGCAGCCTCTCCCTAGGGACAGGGTGGGAAGCTTTCTTT. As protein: CASSLSLGTGWEAFF.

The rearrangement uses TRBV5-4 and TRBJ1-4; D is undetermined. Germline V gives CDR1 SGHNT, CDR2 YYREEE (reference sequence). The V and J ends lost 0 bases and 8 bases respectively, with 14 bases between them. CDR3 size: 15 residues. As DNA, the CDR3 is TGTGCCAGCAGCTTGGATTCAGGCCCGAGAGAAAAACTGTTTTTT. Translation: CASSLDSGPREKLFF.

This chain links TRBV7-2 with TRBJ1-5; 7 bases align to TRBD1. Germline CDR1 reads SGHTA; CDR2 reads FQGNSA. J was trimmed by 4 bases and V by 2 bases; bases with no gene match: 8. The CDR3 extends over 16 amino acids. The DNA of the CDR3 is TGTGCCAGCAGCTTAAGTGGTGCAGGGGGGAATCAGCCCCAGCATTTT. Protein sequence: CASSLSGAGGNQPQHF.

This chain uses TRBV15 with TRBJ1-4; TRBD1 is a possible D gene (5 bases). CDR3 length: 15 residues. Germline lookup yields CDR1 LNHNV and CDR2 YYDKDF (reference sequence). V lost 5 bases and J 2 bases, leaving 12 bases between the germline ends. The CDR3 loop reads CATSSRGATNEKLFF. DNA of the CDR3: TGTGCCACCAGCTCTAGGGGCGCGACTAATGAAAAACTGTTTTTT.

The CDR3: CASSFNTDTQYF. CDR3 sequence (DNA): TGTGCCAGCAGTTTCAACACAGATACGCAGTATTTT. The rearrangement uses TRBV27 and TRBJ2-3; no clear D gene. Germline V gene data show CDR1 as MNHEY and CDR2 as SMNVEV (reference sequence). The CDR3 sequence is 12 residues long. The V and J ends lost 3 bases and 2 bases respectively, with 3 bases between them.

Here the CDR3 reads CASSYSTGQGNTEAFF. The DNA of the CDR3 is TGTGCCAGCAGTTACTCGACAGGGCAAGGGAACACTGAAGCTTTCTTT. V usage is TRBV6-5 and J usage is TRBJ1-1, with 7 bases that match TRBD1. V was pared by 0 bases and J by 1 base, with 5 bases of the junction left unmatched. The CDR3 runs 16 residues. The germline CDR1 and CDR2 sequences are MNHEY and SVGAGI.

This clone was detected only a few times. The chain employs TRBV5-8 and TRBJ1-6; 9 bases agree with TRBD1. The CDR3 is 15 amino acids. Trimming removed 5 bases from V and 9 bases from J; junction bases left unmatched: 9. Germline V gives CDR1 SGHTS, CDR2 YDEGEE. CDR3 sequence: CASRHPGTGSSPLHF. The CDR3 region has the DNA TGTGCCAGCAGACACCCCGGGACAGGGAGTTCACCCCTCCACTTT. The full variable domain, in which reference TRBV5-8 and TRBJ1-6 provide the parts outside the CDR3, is EAGVTQSPTHLIKTRGQQATLRCSPISGHTSVYWYQQALGLGLQFLLWYDEGEERNRGNFPPRFSGRQFPNYSSELNVNALELEDSALYLCASRHPGTGSSPLHFGNGTRLTVT.

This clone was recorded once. The CDR3 DNA sequence: TGTGCCAGCAGTGCAGGGGTGAAAGGCTACGAGCAGTACTTC. As protein: CASSAGVKGYEQYF. The rearrangement uses TRBV27 and TRBJ2-7; D is perhaps TRBD1 (6 bases). Germline V gene data show CDR1 as MNHEY and CDR2 as SMNVEV (reference sequence). Trimming cost V 5 bases and J 3 bases, with 14 bases left between them. The length of the CDR3 is 14 residues.